This T cell receptor beta chain emerged from a study of T cell responses to AZD1222 COVID-19 vaccine. Using immunoSEQ multiplex PCR, the repertoire was profiled, and TCRdb retains in-frame clones only, with some absent. The sample shows 150,000 to 200,000 clones, around 92% of them seen only once. Concerning this clone: Its antigen is not known.

With 3 bases removed from V and 3 bases from J, the gap between germline ends came to 12 bases. CDR3 length equals 14 residues. The germline gives CDR1 SGDLS, CDR2 YYNGEE. Study-level findings and limits: Variant regions that are unmutated are reportedly the target of nearly half of spike-specific TCRs. Seropositive status at baseline applied to only six AZD1222 recipients. Among vaccine-associated CD4 TCRs, coverage spanned spike, with dominance at 160-218 and 743-854.

The chain combines TRBV9 with TRBJ2-5, with D perhaps TRBD2 (6 bases). The receptor was derived from an adult in good health. This material consisted of peripheral blood, taken on day 0 of AZD1222 vaccination. This CDR3 reads CASSGETSKETQYF. The CDR3, as DNA: TGTGCCAGCAGCGGGGAGACTAGTAAAGAGACCCAGTACTTC.